This T cell receptor (beta chain) was sequenced in a study of early T cells in non-severe SARS-CoV-2 infection. On the study more broadly: Sequenced bulk RNA came from whole blood that was unsorted, and chains were unpaired. Findings of the study overall: In VDJdb matching, anti-spike CD8 responses were favored while private and CD4 specificities went missing.

A remark on this clonotype: Its antigen is currently unknown.

Using its own MiXCR run on the 5' RACE reads, TCRdb lists one record per CDR3 protein. Here the sample spans about 48,000 distinct CDR3 sequences, roughly 7.7% being singletons. The CDR3 sequence is 15 residues long. V was pared by 1 base and J by 5 bases, with 15 bases between. Germline CDR1 SGHAT, CDR2 FQNNGV. The chain employs TRBV11-2 and TRBJ2-7; D is possibly TRBD1 or TRBD2 (6 bases each). The material sequenced was whole blood. This TCR was recovered from an adult who was a healthcare worker with PCR-confirmed SARS-CoV-2 infection or an uninfected control (not recorded which). The CDR3 is CASSLVPGAQNEQYF. The CDR3 DNA sequence: TGTGCCAGCAGCTTAGTTCCGGGGGCGCAGAACGAGCAGTACTTC.